This section outlines one TCR beta chain sequence together with its context. The sample is drawn from a study of blood T cell repertoires in COVID-19. Study information: Researchers got acute and convalescent COVID-19 samples from the United States, Italy and Spain. T cells, B-cell-depleted T cells, or PBMCs supplied cDNA or gDNA.

The CDR3 spans 13 residues. V trimming: 6 bases; J trimming: 1 base; junction bases outside the gene matches: 6. Germline loops: CDR1 SQVTM, CDR2 ANQGSEA. Study processing details: By means of reference gene primer amplification, nucleated cell counts were estimated. Repertoires were generated with immunoSEQ multiplex PCR, while TCRdb's copy carries only in-frame clones and drops some. V and J calls and clone size are those listed in that table; D and trimming were worked out from the DNA. The sample has about 8,000 clones, around nine tenths seen once; the top ten hold approximately 7.2%. Material: peripheral blood. V is TRBV29-1 and J is TRBJ2-7, with 7 bases aligning to TRBD1. The receptor was isolated from a woman aged 45-65 years with active or convalescent COVID-19. The CDR3 sequence: CSVETGQSYEQYF. The CDR3 region has the DNA TGCAGCGTCGAGACAGGGCAGTCCTACGAGCAGTACTTC.